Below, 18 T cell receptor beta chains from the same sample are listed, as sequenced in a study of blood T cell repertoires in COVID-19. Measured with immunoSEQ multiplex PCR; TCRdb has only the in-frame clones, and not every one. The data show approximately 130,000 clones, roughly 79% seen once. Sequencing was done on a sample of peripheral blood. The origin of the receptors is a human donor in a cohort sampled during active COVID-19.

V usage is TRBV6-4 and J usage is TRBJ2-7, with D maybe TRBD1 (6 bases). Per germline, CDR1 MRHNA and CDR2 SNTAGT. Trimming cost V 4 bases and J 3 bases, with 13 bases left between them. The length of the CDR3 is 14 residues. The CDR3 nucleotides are TGTGCCAGCAGTGCAACTTTGGACAGCTACGAGCAGTACTTC. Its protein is CASSATLDSYEQYF.

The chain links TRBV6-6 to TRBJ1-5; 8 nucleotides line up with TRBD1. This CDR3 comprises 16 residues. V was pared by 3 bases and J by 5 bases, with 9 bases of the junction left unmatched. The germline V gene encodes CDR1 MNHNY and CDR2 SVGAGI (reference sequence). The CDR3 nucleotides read TGTGCCAGCAGTTATTCGGACAGGGAGGGGGATCAGCCCCAGCATTTT. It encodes CASSYSDREGDQPQHF.

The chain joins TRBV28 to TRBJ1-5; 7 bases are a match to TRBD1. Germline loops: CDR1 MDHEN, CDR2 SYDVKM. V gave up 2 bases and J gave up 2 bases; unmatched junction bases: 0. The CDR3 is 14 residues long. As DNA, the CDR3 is TGTGCCAGCAGTTTAGGGACAGGCAATCAGCCCCAGCATTTT. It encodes CASSLGTGNQPQHF.

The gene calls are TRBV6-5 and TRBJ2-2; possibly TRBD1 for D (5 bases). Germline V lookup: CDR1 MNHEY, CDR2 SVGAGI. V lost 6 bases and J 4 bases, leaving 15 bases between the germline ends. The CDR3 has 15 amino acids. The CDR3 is CASRRRGITTGELFF. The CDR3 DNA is TGTGCCAGCAGGAGAAGGGGAATAACCACCGGGGAGCTGTTTTTT.

CDR3 amino acids: CASSPGPSSGANVLTF. In nucleotides, the CDR3 is TGTGCCAGCTCACCAGGGCCGAGCTCTGGGGCCAACGTCCTGACTTTC. This chain joins TRBV18 and TRBJ2-6; no firm D call. This CDR3 region has 16 residues. The V gene lost 2 bases and the J gene lost 0 bases, with 8 bases spanning the gap. Germline CDR1 KGHSH, CDR2 LQKENI.

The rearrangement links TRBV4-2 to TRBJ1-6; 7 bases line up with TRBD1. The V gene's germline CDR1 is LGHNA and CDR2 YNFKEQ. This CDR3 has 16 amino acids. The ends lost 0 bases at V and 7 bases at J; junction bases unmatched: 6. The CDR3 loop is CASSQETRGRNSPLHF. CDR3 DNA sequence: TGTGCCAGCAGCCAAGAAACGAGGGGGCGGAATTCACCCCTCCACTTT.

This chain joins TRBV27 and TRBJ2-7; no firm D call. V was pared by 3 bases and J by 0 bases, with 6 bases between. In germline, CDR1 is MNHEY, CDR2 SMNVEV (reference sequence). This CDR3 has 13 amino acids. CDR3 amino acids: CASSFASSYEQYF. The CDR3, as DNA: TGTGCCAGCAGTTTCGCCAGCTCCTACGAGCAGTACTTC.

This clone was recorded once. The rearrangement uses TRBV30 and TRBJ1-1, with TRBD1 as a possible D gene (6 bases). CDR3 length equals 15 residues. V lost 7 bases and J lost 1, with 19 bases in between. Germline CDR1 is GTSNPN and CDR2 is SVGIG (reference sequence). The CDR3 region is CASQGSGLGNTEAFF. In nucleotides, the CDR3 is TGTGCCTCCCAGGGGTCGGGCTTGGGGAACACTGAAGCTTTCTTT.

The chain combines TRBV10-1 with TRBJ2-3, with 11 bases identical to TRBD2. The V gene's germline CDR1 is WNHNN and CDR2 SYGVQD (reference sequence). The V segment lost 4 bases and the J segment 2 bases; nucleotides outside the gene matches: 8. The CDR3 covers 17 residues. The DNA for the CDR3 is TGCGCCAGCAGTGGGAAACTAGCGGGGGAAACCACAGATACGCAGTATTTT. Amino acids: CASSGKLAGETTDTQYF.

CDR3 sequence (DNA): TGCAGCGCCAGAAGACAGGGGGCGGAAGATACGCAGTATTTT. Amino acids: CSARRQGAEDTQYF. The chain joins TRBV29-1 to TRBJ2-3; 10 bases agree with TRBD1. The ends lost 7 bases at V and 5 bases at J; junction bases unmatched: 9. In germline, CDR1 is SQVTM, CDR2 ANQGSEA. This CDR3 spans 14 amino acids.

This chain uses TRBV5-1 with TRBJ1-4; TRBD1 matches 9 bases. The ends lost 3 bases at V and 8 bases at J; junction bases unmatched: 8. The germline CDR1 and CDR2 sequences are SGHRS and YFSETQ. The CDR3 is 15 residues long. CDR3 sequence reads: CASSSTGQGREKLFF. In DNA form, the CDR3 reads TGCGCCAGCAGCTCCACGGGACAGGGAAGAGAAAAACTGTTTTTT.

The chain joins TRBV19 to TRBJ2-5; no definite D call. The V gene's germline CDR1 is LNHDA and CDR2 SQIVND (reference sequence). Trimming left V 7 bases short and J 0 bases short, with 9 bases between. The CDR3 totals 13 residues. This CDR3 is CASMGSYQETQYF. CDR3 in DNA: TGTGCCAGTATGGGCAGCTACCAAGAGACCCAGTACTTC.

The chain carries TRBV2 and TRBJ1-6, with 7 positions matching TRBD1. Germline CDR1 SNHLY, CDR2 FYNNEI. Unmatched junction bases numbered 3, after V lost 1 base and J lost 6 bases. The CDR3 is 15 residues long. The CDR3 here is CASSEGQGGNSPLHF. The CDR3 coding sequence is TGTGCCAGCAGTGAAGGACAGGGTGGTAATTCACCCCTCCACTTT.

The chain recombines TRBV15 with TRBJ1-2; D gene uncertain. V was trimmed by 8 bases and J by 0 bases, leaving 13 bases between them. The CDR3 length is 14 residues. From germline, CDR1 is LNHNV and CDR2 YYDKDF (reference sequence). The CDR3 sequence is CATAFGLANYGYTF. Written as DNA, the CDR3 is TGTGCCACCGCATTCGGTCTCGCTAACTATGGCTACACCTTC.

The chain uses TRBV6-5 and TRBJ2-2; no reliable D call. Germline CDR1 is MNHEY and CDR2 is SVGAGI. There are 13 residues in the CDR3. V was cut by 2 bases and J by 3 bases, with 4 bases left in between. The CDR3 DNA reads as TGTGCCAGCAGTTACAGCTACACCGGGGAGCTGTTTTTT. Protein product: CASSYSYTGELFF.

The CDR3 loop reads CASTEGTYGEAFF. The CDR3 DNA follows: TGTGCCAGCACCGAGGGAACGTATGGGGAAGCTTTCTTT. This chain connects TRBV2 to TRBJ1-1; D unresolved. CDR3 length equals 13 residues. Trimming removed 7 bases from V and 8 bases from J, with 17 bases in between. Germline loops: CDR1 SNHLY, CDR2 FYNNEI. Together with reference TRBV2 and TRBJ1-1, the CDR3 gives the full variable domain: EPEVTQTPSHQVTQMGQEVILRCVPISNHLYFYWYRQILGQKVEFLVSFYNNEISEKSEIFDDQFSVERPDGSNFTLKIRSTKLEDSAMYFCASTEGTYGEAFFGQGTRLTVV.

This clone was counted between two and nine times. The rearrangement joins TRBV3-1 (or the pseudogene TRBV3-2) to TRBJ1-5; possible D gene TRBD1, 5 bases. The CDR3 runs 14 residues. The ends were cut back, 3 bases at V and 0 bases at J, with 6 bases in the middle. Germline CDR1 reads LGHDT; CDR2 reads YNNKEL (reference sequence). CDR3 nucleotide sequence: TGTGCCAGCAGCCACAGGGTTAGCAATCAGCCCCAGCATTTT. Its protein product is CASSHRVSNQPQHF.

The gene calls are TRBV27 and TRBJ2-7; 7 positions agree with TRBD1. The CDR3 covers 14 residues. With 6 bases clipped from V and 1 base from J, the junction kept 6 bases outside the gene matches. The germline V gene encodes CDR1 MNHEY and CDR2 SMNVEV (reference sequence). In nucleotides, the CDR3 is TGTGCCAGCAGCAGGGACAGAAATTCCTACGAGCAGTACTTC. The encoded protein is CASSRDRNSYEQYF.